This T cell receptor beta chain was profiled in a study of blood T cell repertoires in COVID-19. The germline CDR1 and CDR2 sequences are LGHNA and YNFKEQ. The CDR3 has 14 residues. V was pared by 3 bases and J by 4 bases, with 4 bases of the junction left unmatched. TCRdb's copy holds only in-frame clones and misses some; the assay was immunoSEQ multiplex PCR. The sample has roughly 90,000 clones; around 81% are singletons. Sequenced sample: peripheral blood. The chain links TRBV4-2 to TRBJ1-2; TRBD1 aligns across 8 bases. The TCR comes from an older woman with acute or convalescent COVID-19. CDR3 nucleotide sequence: TGTGCCAGCAGCCAGGGGGGACAGGTCTATGGCTACACCTTC. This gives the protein CASSQGGQVYGYTF.